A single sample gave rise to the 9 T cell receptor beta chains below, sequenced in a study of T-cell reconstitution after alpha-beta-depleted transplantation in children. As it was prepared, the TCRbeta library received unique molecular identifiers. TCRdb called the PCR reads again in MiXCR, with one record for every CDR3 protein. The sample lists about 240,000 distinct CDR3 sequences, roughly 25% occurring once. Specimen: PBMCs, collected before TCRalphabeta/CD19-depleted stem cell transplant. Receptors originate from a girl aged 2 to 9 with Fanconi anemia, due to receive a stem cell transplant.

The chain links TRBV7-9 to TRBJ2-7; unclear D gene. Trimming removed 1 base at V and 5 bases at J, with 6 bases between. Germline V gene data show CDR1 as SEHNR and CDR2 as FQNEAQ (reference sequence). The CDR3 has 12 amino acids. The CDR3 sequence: CASSLDKNEQYF. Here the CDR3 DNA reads TGTGCCAGCAGCTTAGACAAAAACGAGCAGTACTTC.

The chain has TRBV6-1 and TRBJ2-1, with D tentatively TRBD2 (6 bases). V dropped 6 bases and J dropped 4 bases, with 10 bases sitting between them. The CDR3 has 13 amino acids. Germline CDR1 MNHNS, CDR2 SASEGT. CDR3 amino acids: CASSGTGYNEQFF. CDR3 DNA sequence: TGTGCCAGCAGCGGGACTGGATACAATGAGCAGTTCTTC.

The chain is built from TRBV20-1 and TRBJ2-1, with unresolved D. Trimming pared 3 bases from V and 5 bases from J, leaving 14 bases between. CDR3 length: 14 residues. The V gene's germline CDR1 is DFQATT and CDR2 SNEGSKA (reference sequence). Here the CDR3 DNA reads TGCAGTGCTAGCGTAGGCCCACTGAACAATGAGCAGTTCTTC. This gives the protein CSASVGPLNNEQFF.

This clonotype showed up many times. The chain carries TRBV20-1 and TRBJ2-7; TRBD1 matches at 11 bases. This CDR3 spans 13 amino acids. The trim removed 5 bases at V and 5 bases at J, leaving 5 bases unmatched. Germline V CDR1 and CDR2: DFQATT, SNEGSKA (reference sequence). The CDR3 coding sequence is TGCAGTGCTTCGGACAGGGGGCTCAACGAGCAGTACTTC. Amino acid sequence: CSASDRGLNEQYF.

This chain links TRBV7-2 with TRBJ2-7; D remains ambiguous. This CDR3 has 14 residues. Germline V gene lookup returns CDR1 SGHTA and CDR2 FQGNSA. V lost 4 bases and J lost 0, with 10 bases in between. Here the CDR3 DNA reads TGTGCCAGCAGCTCAGTGGGAAGCTCCTACGAGCAGTACTTC. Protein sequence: CASSSVGSSYEQYF. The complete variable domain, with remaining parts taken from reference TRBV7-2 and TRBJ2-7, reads GAGVSQSPSNKVTEKGKDVELRCDPISGHTALYWYRQSLGQGLEFLIYFQGNSAPDKSGLPSDRFSAERTGGSVSTLTIQRTQQEDSAVYLCASSSVGSSYEQYFGPGTRLTVT.

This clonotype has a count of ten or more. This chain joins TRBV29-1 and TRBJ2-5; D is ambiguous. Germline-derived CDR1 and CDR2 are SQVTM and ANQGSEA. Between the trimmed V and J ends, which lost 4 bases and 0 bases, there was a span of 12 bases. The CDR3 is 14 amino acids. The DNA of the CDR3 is TGCAGCGTTGTCCCCGTCTGGGACCAAGAGACCCAGTACTTC. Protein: CSVVPVWDQETQYF.

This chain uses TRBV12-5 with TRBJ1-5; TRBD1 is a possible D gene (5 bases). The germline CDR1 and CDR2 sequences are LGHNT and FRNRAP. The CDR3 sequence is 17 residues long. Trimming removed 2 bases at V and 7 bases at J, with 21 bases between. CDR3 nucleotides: TGTGCTAGTGGTTTGAAGAGGAGGGACGCGTGTTGGCAGCCCCAGCATTTT. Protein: CASGLKRRDACWQPQHF. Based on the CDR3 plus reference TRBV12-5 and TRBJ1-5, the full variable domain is DARVTQTPRHKVTEMGQEVTMRCQPILGHNTVFWYRQTMMQGLELLAYFRNRAPLDDSGMPKDRFSAEMPDATLATLKIQPSEPRDSAVYFCASGLKRRDACWQPQHFGDGTRLSIL.

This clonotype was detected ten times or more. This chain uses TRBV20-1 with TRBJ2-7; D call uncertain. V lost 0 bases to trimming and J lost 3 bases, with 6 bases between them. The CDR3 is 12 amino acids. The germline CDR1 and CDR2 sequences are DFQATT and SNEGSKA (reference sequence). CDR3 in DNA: TGCAGTGCTAGAGATAGGGTCTACGAGCAGTACTTC. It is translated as CSARDRVYEQYF.

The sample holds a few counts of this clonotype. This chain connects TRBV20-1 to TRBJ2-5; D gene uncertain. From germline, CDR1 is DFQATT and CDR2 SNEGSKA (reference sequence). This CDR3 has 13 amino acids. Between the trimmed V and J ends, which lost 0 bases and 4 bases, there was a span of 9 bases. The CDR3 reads CSARDTETETQYF. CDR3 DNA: TGCAGTGCTAGAGATACGGAGACAGAGACCCAGTACTTC.